The clone carrying this T cell receptor beta chain has a handful of counts. In TCRdb, the RT-PCR reads were re-called with MiXCR into one record per CDR3 protein. The table lists around 700,000 distinct CDR3 sequences, 14% of them singletons. Trimming took off 7 bases at V and 5 bases at J, with 15 bases between the two ends. This CDR3 contains 14 residues. J is TRBJ2-1 and V is TRBV12-3 or TRBV12-4; the D gene could be TRBD1 or TRBD2 (5 bases each). This TCR derives from a female donor in good health, serving as a healthy control. The sample comprised memory CD4+ T cells from blood. The chain's CDR3 is CASKGTYHHNEQFF. CDR3 DNA sequence: TGTGCCAGCAAAGGGACCTACCACCACAATGAGCAGTTCTTC.